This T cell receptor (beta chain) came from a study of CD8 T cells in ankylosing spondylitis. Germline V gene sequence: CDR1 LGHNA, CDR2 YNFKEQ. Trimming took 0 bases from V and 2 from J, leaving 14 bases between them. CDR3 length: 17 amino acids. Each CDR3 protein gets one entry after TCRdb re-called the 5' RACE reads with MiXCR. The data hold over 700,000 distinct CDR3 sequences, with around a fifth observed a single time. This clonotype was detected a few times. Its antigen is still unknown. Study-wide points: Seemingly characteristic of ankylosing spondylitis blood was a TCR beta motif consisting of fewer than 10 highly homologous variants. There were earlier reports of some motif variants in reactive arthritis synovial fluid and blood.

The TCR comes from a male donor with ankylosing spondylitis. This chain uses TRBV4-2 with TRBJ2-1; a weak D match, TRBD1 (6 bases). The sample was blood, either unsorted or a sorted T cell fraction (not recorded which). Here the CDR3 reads CASSQDPGATTYNEQFF. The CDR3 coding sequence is TGTGCCAGCAGCCAAGACCCAGGGGCCACCACCTACAATGAGCAGTTCTTC.